The 15 T cell receptor beta chains listed next were all sequenced from one sample in a study of CD8+CD57+ T cells in acquired aplastic anemia. Sequencing involved patients with CD8+CD57+ cell expansion previously shown by flow cytometry. TCR beta VDJ and CDR3 profiles were obtained from a genomic DNA template. MiXCR, run by TCRdb on the reads, gives a single entry per CDR3 protein. The table includes about 190,000 distinct CDR3 sequences, under 55% detected once. The material sequenced was sorted CD4+, CD8+, or CD8+CD57+ T cells (not recorded which) from PBMCs. These receptors were taken from a human donor with aplastic anemia.

This clonotype has ten or more counts. V is TRBV7-9 and J is TRBJ2-7, with 7 bases fitting TRBD1. Germline CDR1 and CDR2: SEHNR and FQNEAQ (reference sequence). This CDR3 region has 13 residues. J was trimmed by 3 bases and V by 3 bases; bases with no gene match: 2. In DNA, the CDR3 is TGTGCCAGCAGCTTTGACAGGGACTACGAGCAGTACTTC. It is translated as CASSFDRDYEQYF.

For the CDR3, the DNA is TGTGCCAGCAGCGGTCAGTCGTACGAGCAGTACTTC. This translates into CASSGQSYEQYF. The chain links TRBV7-6 to TRBJ2-7, with unresolved D. The V and J ends lost 5 bases and 4 bases respectively, with 9 bases between them. The CDR3 length is 12 residues. Germline V lookup: CDR1 SGHVS, CDR2 FNYEAQ.

This clonotype was seen a single time. This chain joins TRBV20-1 and TRBJ1-3; D possibly corresponds to TRBD1 (5 bases). This CDR3 has 13 residues. In germline, CDR1 is DFQATT, CDR2 SNEGSKA (reference sequence). V shed 3 bases and J shed 8 bases, with 14 bases lying between them. The CDR3 DNA reads TGCAGTGCTAGTCAGCAGGGAAGGGACACCATATATTTT. Amino acid sequence: CSASQQGRDTIYF.

The gene calls are TRBV2 and TRBJ2-7, with unresolved D. V dropped 4 bases and J dropped 1 base, with 5 bases sitting between them. CDR1 SNHLY and CDR2 FYNNEI come from the germline V gene. The CDR3 is 12 residues long. CDR3 nucleotides: TGTGCCAGCAGTGTTCCGTCCTACGAGCAGTACTTC. Translating it yields CASSVPSYEQYF.

This sequence joins TRBV10-3 and TRBJ2-7; D is unresolved. The CDR3 runs to 11 residues. V gave up 3 bases and J gave up 6 bases, with 6 bases separating them. The germline gives CDR1 ENHRY, CDR2 SYGVKD. The CDR3 nucleotides read TGTGCCATCAGTGACGCCCTCGAGCAGTACTTC. Translating it yields CAISDALEQYF.

The gene calls are TRBV11-1 and TRBJ2-1; D might be TRBD2 (6 bases). V shed 2 bases and J shed 5 bases, with 10 bases lying between them. The V gene's germline CDR1 is SGHAT and CDR2 FQDESV (reference sequence). The CDR3 extends over 14 amino acids. CDR3 sequence (DNA): TGTGCCAGCAGCTTAACACGGGAGCACAATGAGCAGTTCTTC. It encodes CASSLTREHNEQFF.

The gene calls are TRBV5-4 and TRBJ2-1; 8 nucleotides agree with TRBD2. V shed 4 bases, J shed 4 bases, and the junction held 10 bases outside the gene matches. The CDR3 loop spans 16 amino acids. Germline V lookup: CDR1 SGHNT, CDR2 YYREEE (reference sequence). CDR3 sequence reads: CASSSMASGQYNEQFF. CDR3 sequence (DNA): TGTGCCAGCAGCAGCATGGCTAGCGGGCAGTACAATGAGCAGTTCTTC.

This clonotype showed up just a few times. This chain links TRBV7-2 with TRBJ2-5, with D hard to call. V was pared by 1 base and J by 4 bases, with 7 bases between. Germline CDR1 SGHTA, CDR2 FQGNSA. This CDR3 spans 13 amino acids. This CDR3 is CASSLVRSETQYF. CDR3 DNA sequence: TGTGCCAGCAGCTTAGTTCGGTCAGAGACCCAGTACTTC.

CDR3 coding DNA: TGTGCCAGCAGCCACCCATTAGCGGGAGGGCCCGACAATGAGCAGTTCTTC. Amino acid sequence: CASSHPLAGGPDNEQFF. The rearrangement uses TRBV14 and TRBJ2-1, with TRBD2 matching 11 bases. Germline assignment: CDR1 SGHDN and CDR2 FVKESK. This CDR3 spans 17 amino acids. With 3 bases clipped from V and 5 bases from J, the junction kept 9 bases outside the gene matches.

The chain recombines TRBV9 with TRBJ1-5; D unresolved. The CDR3 consists of 14 residues. Between the trimmed V and J ends, which lost 0 bases and 3 bases, there was a span of 7 bases. CDR1 is SGDLS, CDR2 YYNGEE, per germline. DNA for the CDR3: TGTGCCAGCAGCGTAGGCAGTCCCAATCAGCCCCAGCATTTT. Its translation: CASSVGSPNQPQHF. Together with reference TRBV9 and TRBJ1-5, the CDR3 gives the full variable domain: DSGVTQTPKHLITATGQRVTLRCSPRSGDLSVYWYQQSLDQGLQFLIQYYNGEERAKGNILERFSAQQFPDLHSELNLSSLELGDSALYFCASSVGSPNQPQHFGDGTRLSIL.

This clonotype has a count of ten or more. V usage is TRBV6-1 and J usage is TRBJ2-7; no clear D gene. Germline assignment: CDR1 MNHNS and CDR2 SASEGT. Trimming cost V 5 bases and J 0 bases, with 11 bases left between them. This CDR3 is built from 14 residues. In DNA form, the CDR3 reads TGTGCCAGCAGTAATTACGGATACTCCTACGAGCAGTACTTC. The encoded protein is CASSNYGYSYEQYF.

This clonotype has a count of ten or more. The rearrangement links TRBV25-1 to TRBJ2-1; 9 nucleotides match TRBD1. Looked up from germline, CDR1 is MGHDK and CDR2 is SYGVNS. V lost 6 bases and J lost 7; bases outside the gene matches: 16. This CDR3 region has 17 residues. CDR3 in amino acids: CASRPASGTGLGNEQFF. The CDR3, as DNA: TGTGCCAGCAGGCCCGCCTCCGGGACAGGGCTGGGGAATGAGCAGTTCTTC.

The CDR3 region has the DNA TGTGCCAGCAGCCAAGGGGGACTCCAAGAGACCCAGTACTTC. Its translation: CASSQGGLQETQYF. This chain joins TRBV2 and TRBJ2-5, with D tentatively TRBD1 or TRBD2 (6 bases each). The CDR3 length is 14 residues. The V gene lost 6 bases and the J gene lost 1 base, with 12 bases spanning the gap. CDR1 and CDR2 (germline): SNHLY, FYNNEI.

The chain combines TRBV14 with TRBJ2-5; D remains ambiguous. Germline V gene lookup returns CDR1 SGHDN and CDR2 FVKESK. Between the trimmed V and J ends, which lost 0 bases and 2 bases, there was a span of 10 bases. CDR3 length equals 15 residues. The CDR3 loop is CASSQDYGVQETQYF. The CDR3 DNA follows: TGTGCCAGCAGCCAAGATTATGGGGTTCAAGAGACCCAGTACTTC.

There are many counts of this clonotype. The chain couples TRBV20-1 to TRBJ2-3; D might be TRBD2 (6 bases). CDR3 size: 13 residues. V shed 2 bases and J shed 2 bases, with 8 bases lying between them. Looked up from germline, CDR1 is DFQATT and CDR2 is SNEGSKA (reference sequence). The CDR3 loop reads CSARILATDTQYF. In nucleotides, the CDR3 is TGCAGTGCTAGAATACTAGCCACAGATACGCAGTATTTT.